Listed below are T cell receptor beta chains from one sample, sequenced in a study of blood T cells in healthy people across ages. TCRdb fed the 5' RACE reads into MiXCR, producing one record per CDR3 protein. The data show some 750,000 distinct CDR3 sequences, with 22% seen just once and about 20% held by the top ten. Source material: blood. These receptors were obtained from a man aged 65-85 years in good health. The CDR3 runs from the conserved cysteine through the conserved F or W. A D gene is named only where the DNA matches it firmly. Clone size is shown for a subset of rows, as once, few, many or a class of expanded clone.

v_call,clone_size,d_call,j_call,cdr3_nt,cdr3_aa
TRBV15,few,TRBD1,TRBJ1-2,TGTGCCACCAGACCTGGACAGGCGTTCTATGGCTACACCTTC,CATRPGQAFYGYTF
TRBV7-8,few,.,TRBJ1-2,TGTGCCAGCAGCTTAGGGCGGACCTCCTATGGCTACACCTTC,CASSLGRTSYGYTF
TRBV19,.,.,TRBJ1-1,TGTGCCAGTAGTAGTGACAGGCCTTGGGCTTTCTTT,CASSSDRPWAFF
TRBV19,.,.,TRBJ1-4,TGTGCCAGTAGTATCTATGCGGGACGGGTTAATGAAAAACTGTTTTTT,CASSIYAGRVNEKLFF
TRBV2,few,.,TRBJ1-5,TGTGCCAGCGGGGGCGACCTCAATCAGCCCCAGCATTTT,CASGGDLNQPQHF
TRBV6-5,.,.,TRBJ1-4,TGTGCCAGCAGTCCTTCGGGAGAAAAACTGTTTTTT,CASSPSGEKLFF
TRBV5-1,.,.,TRBJ1-5,TGCGCCAGCAGCTTGACGTCGTCAGGTCAGCCCCAGCATTTT,CASSLTSSGQPQHF
TRBV11-2,few,TRBD1,TRBJ1-6,TGTGCCAGCAGCGCCTTACAGGGGTTTATTTCACCCCTCCACTTT,CASSALQGFISPLHF
TRBV20-1,.,.,TRBJ1-1,TGCAGTGCTACCGGACGACCCGTGGAAGCTTTCTTT,CSATGRPVEAFF
TRBV3-1,.,.,TRBJ1-1,TGTGCCAGCAGCCAAGTGGCCAGGGGATTAGCTTTCTTT,CASSQVARGLAFF
TRBV12-3/TRBV12-4,few,.,TRBJ1-5,TGTGCCAGCAGTGGCAGCCCGTATAGCAATCAGCCCCAGCATTTT,CASSGSPYSNQPQHF
TRBV2,.,.,TRBJ2-3,TGTGCCAGCAGCGGGAACAGGGAAGATACGCAGTATTTT,CASSGNREDTQYF
TRBV7-9,few,.,TRBJ2-3,TGTGCCAGCGGAGGAGATACGCAGTATTTT,CASGGDTQYF
TRBV19,few,.,TRBJ1-1,TGTGCCAGTAGTAGTAGCAGGGCGGTAAGGGAGAACACTGAAGCTTTCTTT,CASSSSRAVRENTEAFF
TRBV7-7,few,.,TRBJ2-5,TGTGCCAGCAGCCAGCGGGTTACCCAAGAGACCCAGTACTTC,CASSQRVTQETQYF
TRBV5-1,few,TRBD1,TRBJ2-2,TGCGCCACCACGGACAGGATAAACACCGGGGAGCTGTTTTTT,CATTDRINTGELFF